This T cell receptor (beta chain) is from a study of siplizumab effects on memory and regulatory T cells. Findings of the study overall: Some alloreactive sequences were traceable to unstimulated CD4+ memory cells, and siplizumab significantly reduced them. The study did not confirm that proliferating Tregs from siplizumab cultures were suppressive. For mappable alloreactive CD4+ clones, the mean Treg-derived fraction was 68.8% with siplizumab and around 27% in controls.

A remark on this clone: Its antigen is unknown.

The method was immunoSEQ multiplex PCR; TCRdb's version includes in-frame clones alone and lacks a portion of them. The sample holds about 110,000 clones, roughly 92% seen once. The CDR3 runs 15 residues. V gave up 4 bases and J gave up 4 bases, with 16 bases separating them. Germline CDR1 SGHNT, CDR2 YYREEE (reference sequence). Sequencing was performed on CD4+ T cells sorted from blood. The V gene is TRBV5-4, the J gene TRBJ2-3, with D possibly being TRBD1 or TRBD2 (6 bases each). The TCR sequence derives from a human donor in good health. The CDR3 region has the DNA TGTGCCAGCAGCCTCGAAGGGGGGCGTGCAGATACGCAGTATTTT. Its translation is CASSLEGGRADTQYF.